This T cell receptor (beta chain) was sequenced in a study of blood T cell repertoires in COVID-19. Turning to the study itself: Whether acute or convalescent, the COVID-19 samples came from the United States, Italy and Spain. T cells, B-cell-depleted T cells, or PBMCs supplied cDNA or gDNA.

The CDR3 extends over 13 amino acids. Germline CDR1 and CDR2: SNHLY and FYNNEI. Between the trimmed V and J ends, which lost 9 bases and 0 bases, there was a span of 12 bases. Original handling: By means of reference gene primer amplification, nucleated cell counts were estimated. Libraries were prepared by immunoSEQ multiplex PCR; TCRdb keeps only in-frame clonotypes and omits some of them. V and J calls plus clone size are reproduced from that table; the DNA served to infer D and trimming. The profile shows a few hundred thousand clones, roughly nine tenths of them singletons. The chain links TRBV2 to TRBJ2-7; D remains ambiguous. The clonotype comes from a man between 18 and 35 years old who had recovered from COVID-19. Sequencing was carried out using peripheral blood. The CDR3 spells CASFPASSYEQYF. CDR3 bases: TGTGCCAGTTTCCCTGCCAGCTCCTACGAGCAGTACTTC.